One TCR beta chain is described in this entry. This clone was found once. Its cognate antigen has yet to be identified. No much larger clone exists at a distance of one base, and base qualities are not known. The CDR3 regions of human TCRbeta chains were analyzed by immunosequencing. As for how the authors treated the data: Repertoire TCRs were matched against a reference library of SARS-CoV-2-specific TCRs generated with the MIRA antigen-specificity platform. Breadth was defined as the fraction of unique TCRs that were SARS-CoV-2-associated. Depth was defined as the fraction of total T cells that were SARS-CoV-2-associated. Using the MIRA data, every spike-specific TCR was mapped to the spike region that the TCR reacted to and assigned to either a CD4 or a CD8 class. Log10-transformed breadth and depth values were compared by one-way ANOVA with Sidak's multiple comparisons tests. Here the immuneACCESS table is served through TCRdb, limited to in-frame sequences with V and J called. Missing clones are a known gap in these copies; in checked studies unresolved V genes cover under half, and the rest lacks a known reason. V and J calls and clone size follow that table, whereas D and trimming were derived from the DNA. In this sample the table shows 80,000 to 100,000 clones, 80% to 90% of which occur a single time. In total, the top ten clones hold 9.5% to 13% of the sample.

This specimen belongs to a study of T cell responses to AZD1222 COVID-19 vaccine (dated by TCRdb to about 2021). Regarding the study in general: TCR sequencing was performed for 230 to 250 trial participants, of whom about 200 were given two doses of AZD1222 and some 26 were given two doses of MenACWY control vaccine. Enrollment into the trials was organized by age into subgroups of 18-55, 56-69 and 70-plus years, and those subgroups contained roughly 140, 27 and 60 TCR-sequenced participants, respectively. Beyond this particular receptor, the publication reports: In the small 56-69-year group, the increase in depth fell short of significance, most likely because of low power. Vaccine-associated CD4 TCRs spanned the whole spike protein, with dominant responses in regions 160-218 and 743-854. Participants were mostly white British, with more females than males. The authors suggested clonal diversity may have been underestimated. Spike-specific TCR breadth and depth rose significantly after two AZD1222 doses compared with day 0 and with MenACWY recipients. Reportedly, close to half of the unique spike-specific TCRs recognized epitopes lying outside the regions that are mutated in the B.1.351 and B.1.1.7 variants. Conclusions about previously exposed vaccinees are limited, since just 6 or 7 AZD1222 recipients were seropositive for SARS-CoV-2 at baseline. Because no day 14 peak-response samples were available, the repertoires could be characterized only after the peak T cell response.

The time point label of this sample denotes: about 28 days (+/-7) after the second vaccine dose. Because spike-specific TCR depth and breadth did not differ between the two schedules, AZD1222 recipients who got a second dose at roughly 4 weeks were pooled with those who got a second dose at roughly 12 weeks. Vaccinee samples came from UK trials COV001 and COV002, including a single-blind randomized controlled phase 2/3 trial of AZD1222 (ChAdOx1 nCoV-19) in healthy adults. For TCRbeta chain sequencing, PBMC samples were collected from trial participants at day 0 and at day 28 after the second dose. Relative to germline, V is 1 base shorter and J is 6 bases shorter, with 16 bases between their ends. Per the germline V gene, SGHTA is the CDR1 and FQGNSA is the CDR2. The CDR3 runs 15 residues from the cysteine to the phenylalanine. The DNA shown is the 45-base CDR3, in frame from base 1.

The sequence joins TRBV7-2 to TRBJ2-7; the D gene remains uncertain. Source: peripheral blood, taken 28 days after the second AZD1222 dose. This sequence originates from an adult who received the AZD1222 COVID-19 vaccine. The bases are TGTGCCAGCAGCTTAGAGCCAGTCCCCGCCGGCGAGCAGTACTTC. This gives the protein CASSLEPVPAGEQYF.